This T cell receptor beta chain derives from a study of T-cell reconstitution after alpha-beta-depleted transplantation in children. Study findings and constraints: There were reportedly several hundred expanded graft clones from which alpha-beta T cells came about two months after transplant. Surviving recipient cells, namely T cells and thymic progenitors, were the source of high day-60 TCRbeta diversity in some patients. A year post-transplant, T-cell counts and diversity derived mostly from newly produced T cells.

For TCRbeta, the library was prepared with unique molecular identifiers. One entry per CDR3 protein results from TCRdb running MiXCR on the PCR reads. Of 250,000 to 300,000 distinct CDR3 sequences in the sample, around 7.3% were seen once. This clonotype appeared a few times. Its antigen is not known. Germline V gives CDR1 SGHRS, CDR2 YFSETQ. Deletions cut 0 bases from V and 3 bases from J, with 9 bases between. The CDR3 has 14 residues. This chain connects TRBV5-1 to TRBJ2-5; no firm D call. The sample here was peripheral blood, taken 360 days after TCRalphabeta/CD19-depleted stem cell transplant. The receptor was derived from a female patient aged 2 to 10 who had a stem cell transplant for Fanconi anemia, so the T cells may come from the graft donor. CDR3 sequence: CASSLVGPKETQYF. CDR3 coding DNA: TGCGCCAGCAGCTTGGTCGGGCCGAAAGAGACCCAGTACTTC.